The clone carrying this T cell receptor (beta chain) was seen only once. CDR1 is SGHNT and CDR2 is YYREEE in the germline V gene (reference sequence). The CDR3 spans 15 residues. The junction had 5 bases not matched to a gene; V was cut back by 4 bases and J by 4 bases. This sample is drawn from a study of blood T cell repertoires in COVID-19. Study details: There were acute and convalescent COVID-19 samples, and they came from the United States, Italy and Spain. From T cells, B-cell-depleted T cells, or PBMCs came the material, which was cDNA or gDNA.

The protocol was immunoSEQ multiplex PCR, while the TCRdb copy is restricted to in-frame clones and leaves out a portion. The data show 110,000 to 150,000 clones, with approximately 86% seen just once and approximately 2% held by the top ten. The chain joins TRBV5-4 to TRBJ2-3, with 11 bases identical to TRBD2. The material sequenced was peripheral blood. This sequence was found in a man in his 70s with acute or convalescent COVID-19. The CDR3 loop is CASSISGGAPDTQYF. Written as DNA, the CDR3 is TGTGCCAGCAGCATTAGCGGGGGGGCCCCAGATACGCAGTATTTT.